This TCR beta chain was sequenced during a study of cytomegalovirus exposure and HLA in healthy donors. PCR amplification relied on 60 Vbeta primers (plus 13 Jbeta primers). Libraries were prepared by immunoSEQ multiplex PCR; TCRdb keeps only in-frame clonotypes and omits some of them. The top ten hold about 2% of the sample, which has about 150,000 clones, around 80% seen once. This CDR3 has 15 residues. CDR1 and CDR2 (germline): SGDLS, YYNGEE. Sequencing was done on a sample of PBMCs. This TCR was recovered from a man aged 40-49 years in good health and CMV-seronegative. The chain combines TRBV9 with TRBJ2-5, with 7 bases lining up with TRBD2. The J call may be faulty, since TRBJ2-7 better matches the DNA end. CDR3 sequence (DNA): TGTGCCAGCAGCGAGCGGGACTCGCAAAACTACGAGCAGTACTTC. Translating gives CASSERDSQNYEQYF.